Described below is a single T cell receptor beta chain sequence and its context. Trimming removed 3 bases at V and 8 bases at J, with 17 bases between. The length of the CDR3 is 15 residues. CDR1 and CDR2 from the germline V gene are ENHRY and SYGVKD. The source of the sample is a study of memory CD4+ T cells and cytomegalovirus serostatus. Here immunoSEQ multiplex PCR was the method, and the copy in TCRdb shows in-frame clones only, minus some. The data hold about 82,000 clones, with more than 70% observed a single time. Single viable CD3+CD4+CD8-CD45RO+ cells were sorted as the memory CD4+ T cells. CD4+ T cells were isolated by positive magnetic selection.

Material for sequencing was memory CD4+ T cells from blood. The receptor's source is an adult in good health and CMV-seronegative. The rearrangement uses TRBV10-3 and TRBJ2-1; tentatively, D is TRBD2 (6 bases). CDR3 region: CAISEDRDWAHEQFF. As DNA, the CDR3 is TGTGCCATCAGTGAAGACCGGGACTGGGCCCATGAGCAGTTCTTC.